This T cell receptor (beta chain) derives from a study of CD8 T cells in ankylosing spondylitis. Points on this clonotype: The antigen remains undetermined.

The CDR3 contains 13 residues. From germline, CDR1 is MGHRA and CDR2 YSYEKL. Deletions cut 5 bases from V and 13 bases from J, with 18 bases between. TCRdb reprocessed the 5' RACE reads via MiXCR and lists one record per CDR3 protein. This table has about 330,000 distinct CDR3 sequences, 7% to 9% appearing once. Findings of the study overall: Apparently characteristic of ankylosing spondylitis blood was a TCR beta motif (about 8 highly homologous variants). Significant enrichment of disease-linked clones was reported in matched ankylosing spondylitis synovial fluid.

The V gene is TRBV4-1, the J gene TRBJ2-4, with D unclear. Sequenced material: blood, either unsorted or a sorted T cell fraction (not recorded which). This receptor was taken from a male donor with ankylosing spondylitis. CDR3 sequence reads: CASSAHLLGGQYF. The CDR3, as DNA: TGCGCCAGCAGCGCACATCTTCTTGGCGGACAGTACTTC.